The 14 T cell receptor beta chains below come from one sample, sequenced in a study of blood T cell repertoires in COVID-19. This table comes from immunoSEQ multiplex PCR, and its TCRdb copy is limited to in-frame clones, with some not included. The sample carries under 300,000 clones, around 89% recorded once. Material for sequencing was PBMCs or T cells enriched from blood (not recorded which). All receptors come from a man aged 35 to 55 who had recovered from COVID-19.

V and J are TRBV3-1 (or the pseudogene TRBV3-2) and TRBJ1-2; 8 bases are a match to TRBD1. Losses at the gene ends were 1 base for V and 6 bases for J; bases not matched to a gene: 4. The CDR3 covers 14 residues. Germline values: CDR1 LGHDT, CDR2 YNNKEL (reference sequence). The CDR3 region has the DNA TGTGCCAGCAGCCAAGTGAACAGGGGGAATGGCTACACCTTC. This sequence encodes CASSQVNRGNGYTF.

This chain connects TRBV7-3 to TRBJ2-2; 10 bases fit TRBD2. The CDR3 has 14 residues. Germline V gene data show CDR1 as SGHTA and CDR2 as FQGTGA. Germline trimming cut 10 bases from V and 4 bases from J; bases unmatched to any gene: 6. The CDR3 DNA reads TGTGCCACCAAGACTAGCGGGTCCACCGGGGAGCTGTTTTTT. Translated, it gives CATKTSGSTGELFF.

The chain couples TRBV19 to TRBJ2-3; TRBD2 might be the D (6 bases). Per germline, CDR1 LNHDA and CDR2 SQIVND (reference sequence). The CDR3 runs 15 residues. Deletions cut 4 bases from V and 3 bases from J, with 14 bases between. This chain's CDR3 is CASSTTGTETDTQYF. The CDR3 DNA reads as TGTGCCAGTAGTACGACCGGGACTGAGACAGATACGCAGTATTTT.

The V and J genes are TRBV11-1 and TRBJ1-1; no firm D call. V lost 7 bases, J lost 6 bases, and 12 bases lay in between. This CDR3 region has 12 residues. Germline-derived CDR1 and CDR2 are SGHAT and FQDESV (reference sequence). This chain's CDR3 is CASTPLYAEAFF. The CDR3 DNA is TGTGCCAGCACCCCACTCTACGCTGAAGCTTTCTTT.

This sequence joins TRBV11-3 and TRBJ2-1; D unresolved. Deletions cut 1 base from V and 4 bases from J, with 8 bases between. Germline V lookup: CDR1 SGHNT, CDR2 YENEEA. The CDR3 contains 14 residues. CDR3 sequence (DNA): TGTGCCAGCAGCTTAGCCGAGGATTACAATGAGCAGTTCTTC. It yields the protein CASSLAEDYNEQFF.

This chain links TRBV18 with TRBJ2-5; a possible D gene is TRBD1 (5 bases). Germline V gene sequence: CDR1 KGHSH, CDR2 LQKENI. V was clipped by 5 bases and J by 5 bases, with 12 bases between them. This CDR3 is built from 13 residues. CDR3 sequence: CASSAPPGETQYF. CDR3 DNA: TGTGCCAGCTCAGCCCCTCCAGGGGAGACCCAGTACTTC. The full variable domain, its missing parts supplied by reference TRBV18 and TRBJ2-5, is NAGVMQNPRHLVRRRGQEARLRCSPMKGHSHVYWYRQLPEEGLKFMVYLQKENIIDESGMPKERFSAEFPKEGPSILRIQQVVRGDSAAYFCASSAPPGETQYFGPGTRLLVL.

This chain uses TRBV5-6 with TRBJ2-4, with D possibly matching TRBD1 (5 bases). V dropped 0 bases and J dropped 8 bases, with 18 bases sitting between them. This CDR3 region has 16 residues. Germline V gene sequence: CDR1 SGHDT, CDR2 YYEEEE. Here the CDR3 DNA reads TGTGCCAGCAGCTTGGTCTCATTCTACACAGGAGACATTCAGTACTTC. Translated: CASSLVSFYTGDIQYF.

The chain recombines TRBV7-2 with TRBJ2-7; D possibly corresponds to TRBD2 (5 bases). Germline V gene data show CDR1 as SGHTA and CDR2 as FQGNSA. The CDR3 sequence is 15 residues long. Trimming left V 1 base short and J 3 bases short, with 13 bases between. CDR3 sequence (DNA): TGTGCCAGCAGCTTAGAAGCGGACCCCCTCTACGAGCAGTACTTC. Its translation is CASSLEADPLYEQYF. The whole variable domain, filled in from reference TRBV7-2 and TRBJ2-7, reads GAGVSQSPSNKVTEKGKDVELRCDPISGHTALYWYRQSLGQGLEFLIYFQGNSAPDKSGLPSDRFSAERTGGSVSTLTIQRTQQEDSAVYLCASSLEADPLYEQYFGPGTRLTVT.

The rearrangement joins TRBV19 to TRBJ1-2; D possibly corresponds to TRBD1 (5 bases). There are 14 residues in the CDR3. The V gene's germline CDR1 is LNHDA and CDR2 SQIVND (reference sequence). V was trimmed by 4 bases and J by 4 bases, leaving 13 bases between them. This chain's CDR3 is CASSTPTGIYGYTF. CDR3 bases: TGTGCCAGTAGTACCCCTACAGGAATCTATGGCTACACCTTC. The whole variable domain, remainder taken from reference TRBV19 and TRBJ1-2, is DGGITQSPKYLFRKEGQNVTLSCEQNLNHDAMYWYRQDPGQGLRLIYYSQIVNDFQKGDIAEGYSVSREKKESFPLTVTSAQKNPTAFYLCASSTPTGIYGYTFGSGTRLTVV.

The chain recombines TRBV30 with TRBJ1-2; 10 positions match TRBD1. Germline V lookup: CDR1 GTSNPN, CDR2 SVGIG (reference sequence). The V and J ends lost 5 bases and 3 bases, in that order; junction bases with no gene match: 0. The CDR3 spans 12 residues. The CDR3 region has the DNA TGTGCCTGGGGACAGGGGGACTATGGCTACACCTTC. This translates into CAWGQGDYGYTF.

The gene calls are TRBV13 and TRBJ2-7, with 12 bases that match TRBD2. Looked up from germline, CDR1 is PRHDT and CDR2 is FYEKMQ (reference sequence). V trimming: 4 bases; J trimming: 2 bases; junction bases outside the gene matches: 9. The CDR3 length is 17 residues. CDR3 bases: TGTGCCAGCAGCTCCGGATACCGGACTAGCGGGACCTACGAGCAGTACTTC. Encoded protein: CASSSGYRTSGTYEQYF.

CDR3 DNA sequence: TGTGCCAGCTCACTTCAATCAGGGAAAGAGACCCAGTACTTC. Its translation is CASSLQSGKETQYF. The chain is built from TRBV18 and TRBJ2-5; tentative D call: TRBD1 (5 bases). Germline CDR1 reads KGHSH; CDR2 reads LQKENI. Trimming stripped 4 bases from V and 3 bases from J, with 12 bases between. CDR3 length equals 14 residues.

This clone has only a few counts. The chain links TRBV7-2 to TRBJ1-1; possibly TRBD1 for D (6 bases). CDR1 SGHTA and CDR2 FQGNSA come from the germline V gene. The CDR3 sequence is 15 residues long. Trimming shortened V by 5 bases and J by 4 bases, and 17 bases separated the two germline ends. In nucleotides, the CDR3 is TGTGCCAGCAGCCCGTTACAGGGAGTGGGCACTGAAGCTTTCTTT. It translates to CASSPLQGVGTEAFF. The entire variable domain, with the rest obtained from reference TRBV7-2 and TRBJ1-1, is as follows: GAGVSQSPSNKVTEKGKDVELRCDPISGHTALYWYRQSLGQGLEFLIYFQGNSAPDKSGLPSDRFSAERTGGSVSTLTIQRTQQEDSAVYLCASSPLQGVGTEAFFGQGTRLTVV.

This clone was seen just once. This chain uses TRBV2 with TRBJ2-2; 7 bases map to TRBD1. With 9 bases clipped from V and 2 bases from J, the junction kept 12 bases outside the gene matches. In germline, CDR1 is SNHLY, CDR2 FYNNEI. The CDR3 covers 16 residues. CDR3 nucleotide sequence: TGTGCCAGTGAAAAAACCGGGACAGCCAACACCGGGGAGCTGTTTTTT. It translates to CASEKTGTANTGELFF.